This is a list of T cell receptor beta chains from one sample in a study of T cell changes during pregnancy in multiple sclerosis. Some clones are missing from TCRdb's copy, which holds only in-frame ones; the method was immunoSEQ multiplex PCR. The data show more than 35,000 clones, around 90% seen once. This specimen was CD4+ T cells from peripheral blood mononuclear cells, taken before pregnancy. The receptor source for this set is a female donor with multiple sclerosis, enrolled in a pregnancy study. Each CDR3 is given with its conserved first and last residue. The order of the fields is clone size, V gene, CDR3 length, D gene, J gene, CDR3 DNA, CDR3 protein. A D gene is named only where the DNA matches it firmly. Clone size, where shown, is once, few, many, or a class for clones that have expanded.

abundance: .
v_gene: TRBV7-2
len: 13
d_gene: .
j_gene: TRBJ1-4
CDR3nt: TGTGCCAGCAGCTTGGGGGGGGGCCAAAAACTGTTTTTT
CDR3aa: CASSLGGGQKLFF

abundance: .
v_gene: TRBV9
len: 14
d_gene: TRBD1
j_gene: TRBJ2-5
CDR3nt: TGTGCCAGCAGCCCGCGGACAGGGAAAGAGACCCAGTACTTC
CDR3aa: CASSPRTGKETQYF

abundance: .
v_gene: TRBV15
len: 15
d_gene: TRBD2
j_gene: TRBJ2-5
CDR3nt: TGTGCCACCAGCCCGGGGGGGCGAGGATCAGAGACCCAGTACTTC
CDR3aa: CATSPGGRGSETQYF

abundance: once
v_gene: TRBV28
len: 12
d_gene: .
j_gene: TRBJ1-6
CDR3nt: TGTGCCAGCAGTGCGGGGGGGGAGGCCCTCCACTTT
CDR3aa: CASSAGGEALHF

abundance: .
v_gene: TRBV19
len: 13
d_gene: TRBD1
j_gene: TRBJ2-7
CDR3nt: TGTGCCAGTAGTCCGACAGGGTGGGGCGAGCAGTACTTC
CDR3aa: CASSPTGWGEQYF

abundance: .
v_gene: TRBV7-9
len: 14
d_gene: .
j_gene: TRBJ1-4
CDR3nt: TGTGCCAGCAGCTTAGCAGGGGGGGATGAAAAACTGTTTTTT
CDR3aa: CASSLAGGDEKLFF

abundance: .
v_gene: TRBV2
len: 16
d_gene: TRBD1
j_gene: TRBJ1-5
CDR3nt: TGTGCCAGCAGTTCGGGGACAGGACGGAGAAATCAGCCCCAGCATTTT
CDR3aa: CASSSGTGRRNQPQHF

abundance: .
v_gene: TRBV5-6
len: 16
d_gene: .
j_gene: TRBJ1-2
CDR3nt: TGTGCCAGCAGCTTGGGTTACAGGTCTAGTAATTATGGCTACACCTTC
CDR3aa: CASSLGYRSSNYGYTF

abundance: .
v_gene: TRBV4-1
len: 16
d_gene: TRBD1
j_gene: TRBJ2-7
CDR3nt: TGCGCCAGCAGCCAAGAGGCGGACAGGGGGTACTACGAGCAGTACTTC
CDR3aa: CASSQEADRGYYEQYF

abundance: medium-sized
v_gene: TRBV9
len: 14
d_gene: .
j_gene: TRBJ2-4
CDR3nt: TGTGCCAGCAGCCAAAGGCAGGGGCCTGACATTCAGTACTTC
CDR3aa: CASSQRQGPDIQYF

abundance: .
v_gene: TRBV7-9
len: 15
d_gene: TRBD2
j_gene: TRBJ2-3
CDR3nt: TGTGCCAGCAGCTTCGCGGGGGGGCTCGGAGATACGCAGTATTTT
CDR3aa: CASSFAGGLGDTQYF

abundance: .
v_gene: TRBV4-2
len: 15
d_gene: .
j_gene: TRBJ2-2
CDR3nt: TGTGCCAGCAGCCAAGATCCCAGGTACACCGGGGAGCTGTTTTTT
CDR3aa: CASSQDPRYTGELFF

abundance: .
v_gene: TRBV10-3
len: 16
d_gene: TRBD2
j_gene: TRBJ2-3
CDR3nt: TGTGCCATCAGTGAAGGGCTAGCGGGGAGCACAGATACGCAGTATTTT
CDR3aa: CAISEGLAGSTDTQYF

abundance: .
v_gene: TRBV5-1
len: 14
d_gene: .
j_gene: TRBJ1-2
CDR3nt: TGCGCCAGCAGCTTGGGAGAGTTTTCGTCGGGCTACACCTTC
CDR3aa: CASSLGEFSSGYTF

abundance: .
v_gene: TRBV7-3
len: 16
d_gene: .
j_gene: TRBJ1-6
CDR3nt: TGTGCCAGCAGCTTAACCTCAGGGGCTGAGAATTCACCCCTCCACTTT
CDR3aa: CASSLTSGAENSPLHF

abundance: .
v_gene: TRBV4-1
len: 16
d_gene: .
j_gene: TRBJ1-1
CDR3nt: TGCGCCAGCAGCCCTTTTCGGCTCACAGTGAACACTGAAGCTTTCTTT
CDR3aa: CASSPFRLTVNTEAFF

abundance: once
v_gene: TRBV10-2
len: 17
d_gene: TRBD2
j_gene: TRBJ2-3
CDR3nt: TGCGCCAGCAGTGAGTCACCGTCGGGGGGGGGCACAGATACGCAGTATTTT
CDR3aa: CASSESPSGGGTDTQYF

abundance: .
v_gene: TRBV5-1
len: 16
d_gene: .
j_gene: TRBJ1-1
CDR3nt: TGCGCCAGCAGCTTGGGGGTTTCGGGTGTAGGAGGTGAAGCTTTCTTT
CDR3aa: CASSLGVSGVGGEAFF

abundance: .
v_gene: TRBV11-2
len: 12
d_gene: .
j_gene: TRBJ2-3
CDR3nt: TGTGCCAGCAGTCTAGTGTCCTATACGCAGTATTTT
CDR3aa: CASSLVSYTQYF

abundance: .
v_gene: TRBV28
len: 16
d_gene: TRBD1
j_gene: TRBJ1-4
CDR3nt: TGTGCCAGCAGTTTACCTACTGGGACAGGAATCGAAAAACTGTTTTTT
CDR3aa: CASSLPTGTGIEKLFF

abundance: .
v_gene: TRBV29-1
len: 15
d_gene: .
j_gene: TRBJ2-5
CDR3nt: TGCAGCGTTGCACGTGCAAGGGGGGGGCCAGAGACCCAGTACTTC
CDR3aa: CSVARARGGPETQYF

abundance: once
v_gene: TRBV6-1
len: 15
d_gene: TRBD1
j_gene: TRBJ1-6
CDR3nt: TGTGCCAGCAGTGACTACAGGGGAAAACGTTCACCCCTCCACTTT
CDR3aa: CASSDYRGKRSPLHF

abundance: .
v_gene: TRBV7-8
len: 15
d_gene: .
j_gene: TRBJ2-1
CDR3nt: TGTGCCAGCAGCTTAGCCCCGGCGGCCTACAATGAGCAGTTCTTC
CDR3aa: CASSLAPAAYNEQFF

abundance: .
v_gene: TRBV9
len: 13
d_gene: TRBD1
j_gene: TRBJ1-2
CDR3nt: TGTGCCAGCAGGTCAGGGGGTGGCTATGGCTACACCTTC
CDR3aa: CASRSGGGYGYTF

abundance: .
v_gene: TRBV2
len: 16
d_gene: .
j_gene: TRBJ2-1
CDR3nt: TGTGCCAGCAGTTCCCTTGAAGCCGGCTCCTACAATGAGCAGTTCTTC
CDR3aa: CASSSLEAGSYNEQFF

abundance: few
v_gene: TRBV27
len: 13
d_gene: .
j_gene: TRBJ1-1
CDR3nt: TGTGCCAGCAGTTCCCCCATGAACACTGAAGCTTTCTTT
CDR3aa: CASSSPMNTEAFF

abundance: .
v_gene: TRBV29-1
len: 13
d_gene: .
j_gene: TRBJ2-1
CDR3nt: TGCAGCGTTGGGGAACTTCGGGGGAATGAGCAGTTCTTC
CDR3aa: CSVGELRGNEQFF

abundance: .
v_gene: TRBV4-3
len: 14
d_gene: TRBD1
j_gene: TRBJ1-4
CDR3nt: TGCGCCAGCAGCCGGGACAGGGGAGGGGAAAAACTGTTTTTT
CDR3aa: CASSRDRGGEKLFF

abundance: .
v_gene: TRBV6-6
len: 15
d_gene: TRBD1
j_gene: TRBJ2-5
CDR3nt: TGTGCCAGCAGTTACTTCGGGGACAGCCAAGAGACCCAGTACTTC
CDR3aa: CASSYFGDSQETQYF

abundance: .
v_gene: TRBV6-5
len: 13
d_gene: .
j_gene: TRBJ2-2
CDR3nt: TGTGCCAGCAGACAGGGCATCACCGGGGAGCTGTTTTTT
CDR3aa: CASRQGITGELFF

abundance: .
v_gene: TRBV5-1
len: 14
d_gene: .
j_gene: TRBJ2-2
CDR3nt: TGCGCCAGCAGCTTGGGGCCCAACACCGGGGAGCTGTTTTTT
CDR3aa: CASSLGPNTGELFF

abundance: .
v_gene: TRBV19
len: 15
d_gene: .
j_gene: TRBJ1-5
CDR3nt: TGTGCCAGTAGTATGACAGGCCCTCTTTCGGAGCCCCAGCATTTT
CDR3aa: CASSMTGPLSEPQHF

abundance: .
v_gene: TRBV5-1
len: 16
d_gene: TRBD2
j_gene: TRBJ2-7
CDR3nt: TGCGCCAGCAGCTTGGTAGCGGGAGCCTCCTCCTACGAGCAGTACTTC
CDR3aa: CASSLVAGASSYEQYF

abundance: .
v_gene: TRBV29-1
len: 12
d_gene: TRBD1
j_gene: TRBJ1-3
CDR3nt: TGCAGCGGCATGGGACAGGGAAACACCATATATTTT
CDR3aa: CSGMGQGNTIYF

abundance: once
v_gene: TRBV12-5
len: 15
d_gene: TRBD1
j_gene: TRBJ1-1
CDR3nt: TGTGCTAGTGGTTTGGTCACAGGGGGAGTGACTGAAGCTTTCTTT
CDR3aa: CASGLVTGGVTEAFF

abundance: .
v_gene: TRBV4-1
len: 16
d_gene: .
j_gene: TRBJ1-1
CDR3nt: TGCGCCAGCAGCCAAGCCCCGGCTTCGGGGAACACTGAAGCTTTCTTT
CDR3aa: CASSQAPASGNTEAFF

abundance: .
v_gene: TRBV10-3
len: 11
d_gene: .
j_gene: TRBJ2-1
CDR3nt: TGTGCCATCAGTGCTCGAGATGAGCAGTTCTTC
CDR3aa: CAISARDEQFF

abundance: .
v_gene: TRBV11-2
len: 17
d_gene: TRBD1
j_gene: TRBJ2-2
CDR3nt: TGTGCCAGCAGCTCAACTCCGAGGGGGCCGAACACCGGGGAGCTGTTTTTT
CDR3aa: CASSSTPRGPNTGELFF

abundance: .
v_gene: TRBV9
len: 13
d_gene: TRBD1
j_gene: TRBJ1-2
CDR3nt: TGTGCCAGCAGCATGCGGACAGGGGTTGGCTACACCTTC
CDR3aa: CASSMRTGVGYTF

abundance: .
v_gene: TRBV7-9
len: 16
d_gene: .
j_gene: TRBJ2-1
CDR3nt: TGTGCCAGCAGCCCCATTTATGCGGGGACCCACAATGAGCAGTTCTTC
CDR3aa: CASSPIYAGTHNEQFF

abundance: .
v_gene: TRBV28
len: 14
d_gene: TRBD1
j_gene: TRBJ2-7
CDR3nt: TGTGCCAGCAGGCGGACAGGGAAACCCAACGAGCAGTACTTC
CDR3aa: CASRRTGKPNEQYF

abundance: .
v_gene: TRBV7-8
len: 13
d_gene: .
j_gene: TRBJ1-5
CDR3nt: TGTGCCAGCAGCTTTACACAGACACAGCCCCAGCATTTT
CDR3aa: CASSFTQTQPQHF

abundance: .
v_gene: TRBV19
len: 17
d_gene: TRBD2
j_gene: TRBJ2-5
CDR3nt: TGTGCCAGTAGTCCCGGGGGTACTAGCGGGGGGCAAGAGACCCAGTACTTC
CDR3aa: CASSPGGTSGGQETQYF

abundance: .
v_gene: TRBV10-3
len: 14
d_gene: .
j_gene: TRBJ1-1
CDR3nt: TGTGCCATCAGTGACCCCCGCGGACAAAGGGGGACTTTCTTT
CDR3aa: CAISDPRGQRGTFF

abundance: .
v_gene: TRBV7-3
len: 14
d_gene: .
j_gene: TRBJ1-6
CDR3nt: TGTGCCAGCAGCTTAATGGACGGGGGATTCCCCCTCCACTTT
CDR3aa: CASSLMDGGFPLHF

abundance: .
v_gene: TRBV29-1
len: 16
d_gene: TRBD2
j_gene: TRBJ2-1
CDR3nt: TGCAGCGTTGATATCCTAGCGGGGGGGTACAGGGATGAGCAGTTCTTC
CDR3aa: CSVDILAGGYRDEQFF

abundance: .
v_gene: TRBV12-2
len: 14
d_gene: .
j_gene: TRBJ1-6
CDR3nt: TGTGCAAGTCGCTTAGTACAGGGTAATTCACCCCTCCACTTT
CDR3aa: CASRLVQGNSPLHF

abundance: .
v_gene: TRBV19
len: 17
d_gene: .
j_gene: TRBJ2-6
CDR3nt: TGTGCCAGTATTCTCGGGCGGACTGGGACTGGGGCCAACGTCCTGACTTTC
CDR3aa: CASILGRTGTGANVLTF

abundance: .
v_gene: TRBV21-1
len: 16
d_gene: .
j_gene: TRBJ1-2
CDR3nt: TGTGCCAGCAGCACAAAACAAGAACAGGGAGACTATGGCTACACCTTC
CDR3aa: CASSTKQEQGDYGYTF